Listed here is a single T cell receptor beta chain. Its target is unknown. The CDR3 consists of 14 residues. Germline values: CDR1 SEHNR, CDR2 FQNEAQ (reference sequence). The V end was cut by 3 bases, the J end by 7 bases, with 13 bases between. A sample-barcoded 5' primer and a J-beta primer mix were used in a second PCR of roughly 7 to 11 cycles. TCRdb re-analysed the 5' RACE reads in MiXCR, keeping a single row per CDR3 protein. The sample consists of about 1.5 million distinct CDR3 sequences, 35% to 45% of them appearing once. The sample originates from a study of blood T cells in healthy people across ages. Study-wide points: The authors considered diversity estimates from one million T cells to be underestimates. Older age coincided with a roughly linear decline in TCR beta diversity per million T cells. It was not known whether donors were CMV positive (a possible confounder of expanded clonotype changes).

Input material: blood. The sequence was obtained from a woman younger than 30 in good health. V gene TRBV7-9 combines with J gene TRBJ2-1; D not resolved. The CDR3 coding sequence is TGTGCCAGCAGCTTCAGCCTTCTAAAGAATGAGCAGTTCTTC. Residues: CASSFSLLKNEQFF.